This T cell receptor beta chain was observed in a study of shared clonotypes between healthy human individuals. It was CD45RO-negative cells, positively selected for CCR7, that made up naive CD8 cells, with terminally differentiated effector memory CD45RA+ cells excluded. Germline V lookup: CDR1 SGHDT, CDR2 YYEEEE. CDR3 length: 15 amino acids. V shed 2 bases and J shed 0 bases, with 12 bases lying between them. Clones were read by immunoSEQ multiplex PCR, and TCRdb kept only the in-frame ones, dropping some. Of millions of clones listed, over 85% are singletons. This rearrangement joins TRBV5-6 to TRBJ2-7; no clear D. The sequencing sample was made of naive CD8+ T cells sorted from blood. This sequence was found in a man aged 18 to 29 in good health. CDR3: CASSFYQAFSYEQYF. DNA of the CDR3: TGTGCCAGCAGCTTTTACCAAGCCTTCTCCTACGAGCAGTACTTC.